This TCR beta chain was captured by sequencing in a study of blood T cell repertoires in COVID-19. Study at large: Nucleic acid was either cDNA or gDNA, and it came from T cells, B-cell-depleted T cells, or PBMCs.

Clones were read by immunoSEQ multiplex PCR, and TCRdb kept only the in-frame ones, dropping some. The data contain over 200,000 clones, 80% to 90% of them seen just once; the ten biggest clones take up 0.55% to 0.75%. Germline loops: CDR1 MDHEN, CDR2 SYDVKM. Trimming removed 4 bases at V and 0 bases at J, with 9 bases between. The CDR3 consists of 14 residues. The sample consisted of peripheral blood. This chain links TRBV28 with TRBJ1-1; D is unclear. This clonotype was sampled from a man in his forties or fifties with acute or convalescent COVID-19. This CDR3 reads CASSSPLVNTEAFF. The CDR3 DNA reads TGTGCCAGCAGTTCCCCTCTTGTGAACACTGAAGCTTTCTTT.